These 21 T cell receptor delta chains originate from one sample sequenced in a study of γδ T cells in repeated Plasmodium falciparum infection. Bulk repertoires came from Vgamma9/Vdelta2+ or Vdelta2-negative gammadelta T cells flow-sorted from PBMC. TCRdb reprocessed the multiplex PCR reads through CATT. The table has some 50,000 delta-chain clones, roughly 1.6% seen once. Material for sequencing was gamma-delta T cells from blood. All receptors come from a pool of human donors (malaria-infected and uninfected, not separated).

Note on this clone: One base separates it from a far larger clone, so it is likely a read error. Other DNA sequences in this specimen translate into the identical CDR3. The chain recombines TRDV1 with TRDJ1, with D perhaps TRDD3 (5 bases). Here the J gene was assigned by germline matching of the DNA, as TCRdb has none. Germline values: CDR1 TSWWSYY, CDR2 QGS. The CDR3 has 19 amino acids. The CDR3 bases are TGTGCTCTCGGGGAACCGTCCCGCCCGTATTCATGGTACACCGATAAACTCATCTTT. Translating gives CALGEPSRPYSWYTDKLIF.

With respect to this clone: The protein that TCRdb holds for this DNA derives from a much larger clone and differs from the translated DNA at residue 10, which likely indicates a read error; the protein shown here is translated from the DNA. V and J are TRDV2 and TRDJ1; 10 nucleotides match TRDD3. TCRdb leaves out the J gene; it was filled in here by matching the DNA to germline. The CDR3 totals 19 residues. V lost 3 bases and J lost 0; bases outside the gene matches: 15. Germline V CDR1 and CDR2: GEAIGNYY, EKD. CDR3 bases: TGTGCCTGTGACCGATTAACTGGGGGATGCTTGCAGTACACCGATAAACTCATCTTT. Protein sequence: CACDRLTGGCLQYTDKLIF.

This clone was detected only a few times. This probably arose from a read error, given a far larger clone one base away. This sample also contains other DNA sequences that code for the same CDR3. The V gene corresponds to TRDV1; no J gene was called; TRDD3 reflects the table's D call only, with no check against the DNA. CDR1 and CDR2 (germline): TSWWSYY, QGS. The CDR3 has 16 residues. The CDR3 loop is CALGDPGILYTDKLIF. The CDR3 DNA is TGTGCTCTTGGGGATCCCGGCATCCTATACACCGATAAACTCATCTTC.

Turning to this clone: The translation of this DNA and the TCRdb protein of a much larger clone differ at residue 11, probably owing to a read error; the protein shown here is translated from the DNA. The J gene is TRDJ1, the V gene TRDV1; D ambiguous. TCRdb supplies no J gene; here it was assigned by aligning the nucleotide sequence to germline. The CDR3 has 14 residues. Germline V gives CDR1 TSWWSYY, CDR2 QGS. In DNA form, the CDR3 reads TGTGCTCTTGGGATTCCCAAGTACACCGATGAACTCATCTTT. Residues: CALGIPKYTDELIF.

This clone occurred a few times. This likely stems from a read error, as it lies one base from a far larger clone. The same CDR3 arises from other DNA sequences in this sample as well. The rearrangement joins TRDV3 to TRDJ1; 8 nucleotides align to TRDD3. This CDR3 spans 21 amino acids. The germline V gene has CDR1 TVYSNPD and CDR2 GDNSRS (reference sequence). As DNA, the CDR3 is TGCGCCTTTTCCCCTCCTTCCCCTACGACTGGGGGCTATCTTTACACCGATAAACTCATCTTT. Its translation: CAFSPPSPTTGGYLYTDKLIF.

This clone was seen many times. The chain is built from TRDV1 and TRDJ4; D is perhaps TRDD3 (5 bases). The J gene was not available in TCRdb and was assigned here by matching the DNA to germline segments. V was pared by 2 bases and J by 6 bases, with 25 bases between. The CDR3 runs to 17 residues. CDR1 and CDR2 from the germline V gene are TSWWSYY and QGS. CDR3 sequence reads: CALGEIRRDGDSTALIF. CDR3 bases: TGTGCTCTTGGGGAAATCCGTCGAGACGGGGACTCTACGGCCCTGATCTTT.

To note about this clone: With only one base between it and a far larger clone, this is likely a read error. Other nucleotide sequences in the sample specify the same CDR3. This chain connects TRDV1 to TRDJ1, with TRDD3 matching 7 bases. The length of the CDR3 is 21 residues. Unmatched junction bases numbered 21, after V lost 0 bases and J lost 2 bases. The germline CDR1 and CDR2 sequences are TSWWSYY and QGS. CDR3: CALGELLLSSGGTWGTDKLIF. CDR3 DNA sequence: TGTGCTCTTGGGGAACTATTACTGTCGAGCGGGGGGACCTGGGGGACCGATAAACTCATCTTT.

This chain joins TRDV3 and TRDJ1; 8 nucleotides match TRDD3. Because TCRdb records no J gene, it was assigned here through a match of the DNA to germline. The germline gives CDR1 TVYSNPD, CDR2 GDNSRS (reference sequence). Trimming removed 3 bases from V and 5 bases from J; junction bases left unmatched: 35. The CDR3 is 22 amino acids. The CDR3, as DNA: TGTGCCTTCCGGGGGGCCTTCCGCTGCCTCGGAGTGGGGGATGCGCGAGGTGATAAACTCATCTTT. Protein sequence: CAFRGAFRCLGVGDARGDKLIF.

This clone was counted a few times. This sequence is one base from a far larger clone and is likely a read error. Other DNA sequences from this sample encode an identical CDR3 as well. The V gene is TRDV3, the J gene TRDJ1; D call uncertain. The CDR3 extends over 14 amino acids. Between the trimmed V and J ends, which lost 5 bases and 11 bases, there was a span of 27 bases. Germline CDR1 TVYSNPD, CDR2 GDNSRS (reference sequence). The CDR3 DNA is TGTGCCGCCAAGTCCGATCAGGCCCTAGGGAAGCTCATCTTT. It codes for CAAKSDQALGKLIF.

This clone showed up just a few times. A far more abundant clone sits one base away, making this likely a read error. Other DNA sequences of this sample code for an identical CDR3. The chain has TRDV1 and TRDJ1, with TRDD3 matching 11 bases. Germline matching of the DNA provided the J gene here, since TCRdb leaves it blank. The CDR3 is 20 residues long. Germline V gene sequence: CDR1 TSWWSYY, CDR2 QGS. The CDR3 nucleotides read TGTGCCCTTGGGGGGCTTCCTACCTGGGGGATACAGATTACTACCGATAAACTCATCTTT. Translating it yields CALGGLPTWGIQITTDKLIF.

For this clone: The protein that TCRdb holds for this DNA derives from a much larger clone and differs from the translated DNA at residue 3, which likely indicates a read error; the protein shown here is translated from the DNA. This chain links TRDV1 with TRDJ1; D unresolved. Germline matching of the DNA provided the J gene here, since TCRdb leaves it blank. There are 17 residues in the CDR3. Germline V gene data show CDR1 as TSWWSYY and CDR2 as QGS. For the CDR3, the DNA is TGTGCTATTGGGCCTCGAGGAACCGCTGACGACACCGATAAACTCATCTTT. This gives the protein CAIGPRGTADDTDKLIF.

As concerns this clone: This likely came from a read error, as a far larger clone is one base away. Other DNA sequences within the sample encode an identical CDR3. The chain uses TRDV1 and TRDJ1, with TRDD2 matching 7 bases. TCRdb carries no J gene annotation; the J gene was assigned here by matching the DNA with germline. Germline CDR1 and CDR2: TSWWSYY and QGS. V trimming: 3 bases; J trimming: 5 bases; junction bases outside the gene matches: 39. The CDR3 length is 25 residues. The CDR3: CALGDLRPIPTRMGRAYNSTDKLIF. Written as DNA, the CDR3 is TGTGCTCTTGGGGACTTAAGGCCCATTCCTACGAGAATGGGGAGGGCTTATAACTCCACTGATAAACTCATCTTT.

A note on this clone: The protein TCRdb gives is from a much larger clone and does not agree with this DNA's translation at residue 9, likely a read error; the protein shown here comes from the DNA. This rearrangement joins TRDV1 to TRDJ2; either TRDD1 or TRDD3 may supply D (5 bases each). The J gene comes from matching the DNA to germline here; TCRdb lacks it. The CDR3 has 21 residues. CDR1 and CDR2 from the germline V gene are TSWWSYY and QGS. V shed 2 bases and J shed 4 bases, with 29 bases lying between them. CDR3 loop: CALGEESYYEMGKGETAQLFF. CDR3 DNA sequence: TGTGCTCTTGGGGAAGAGTCGTACTATGAAATGGGCAAAGGGGAGACAGCACAACTCTTCTTT.

This clone was found many times. Its ends do not fully match the called genes, so a read error is possible. This chain links TRDV1 with TRDJ1, with TRDD3 matching 11 bases. The J gene, not given by TCRdb, was assigned here from a germline match of the nucleotide sequence. Germline CDR1 and CDR2: TSWWSYY and QGS. CDR3 size: 18 residues. The chain's CDR3 is CALGDNELGDSGNDRLIF. The CDR3 DNA follows: TGTGCTCTTGGGGACAACGAACTGGGGGATAGTGGAAACGATAGACTCATCTTT.

This clone was recorded at least ten times. At one end, the junction sequence differs from germline, possibly due to a read error. This sample also contains other DNA sequences that code for the same CDR3. V gene TRDV1 combines with J gene TRDJ1; TRDD3 matches at 9 bases. Germline V gene data show CDR1 as TSWWSYY and CDR2 as QGS. This CDR3 comprises 15 residues. DNA for the CDR3: TGCGCTCTTGGGGAGAGGTGGGGGATATCCGATAAACTCATCTTT. The encoded protein is CALGERWGISDKLIF.

Concerning this clone: This may arise from a read error, as a much more abundant clone is one base away. The same CDR3 is also encoded by other DNA sequences in this sample. The rearrangement links TRDV2 to TRDJ3, with TRDD3 matching over 8 bases. The CDR3 is 23 residues long. Germline values: CDR1 GEAIGNYY, CDR2 EKD. The DNA for the CDR3 is TGTGCCTGTGACCCTATCGGTTTCCCAGAGGGACTGGGGGCCTCCTGGGACACTCGACAGATGTTTTTC. It translates to CACDPIGFPEGLGASWDTRQMFF.

As for this clone: A read error is likely here: a far larger clone is one base away. The same CDR3 arises from other DNA sequences in this sample as well. The CDR3 region has the DNA TGTGCCTGCGACACCGTTATCCAACTGGGGGTTCGGCACACCGATAAACTCATCTTT. Translation gives CACDTVIQLGVRHTDKLIF. The rearrangement uses TRDV2 and TRDJ1; 8 positions agree with TRDD3. TCRdb lists no J gene, so it was determined here by aligning the DNA to germline. Germline lookup yields CDR1 GEAIGNYY and CDR2 EKD. The CDR3 is 19 residues long.

This clone has ten or more counts. The rearrangement uses TRDV2 and TRDJ1; 9 bases match TRDD3. TCRdb lists no J gene, so it was determined here by aligning the DNA to germline. Unmatched junction bases numbered 22, after V lost 0 bases and J lost 0 bases. This CDR3 spans 22 amino acids. The germline V gene has CDR1 GEAIGNYY and CDR2 EKD. CDR3 DNA: TGTGCCTGTGACACCGTATTTCAACTGGGGGACCCTACACCCCAATACACCGATAAACTCATCTTT. Translated: CACDTVFQLGDPTPQYTDKLIF.

With regard to this clone: TCRdb shows a much larger clone's protein in place of this DNA's translation, and the two differ at residue 12, likely through a read error; the protein shown is translated from the DNA. The gene calls are TRDV1 and TRDJ1; a possible D gene is TRDD2 (5 bases). Because TCRdb records no J gene, it was assigned here through a match of the DNA to germline. CDR1 and CDR2 (germline): TSWWSYY, QGS. Trimming pared 6 bases from V and 3 bases from J, leaving 26 bases between. The CDR3 has 18 residues. CDR3 sequence (DNA): TGTGCTCTTGGCCAAGGCTTCCGGGTCGTCCCCCGGGCCGATAAACTCATCTTT. This sequence encodes CALGQGFRVVPRADKLIF.

This clone was found many times. The protein that TCRdb holds for this DNA derives from a much larger clone and differs from the translated DNA at residue 14, which likely indicates a read error; the protein shown here is translated from the DNA. The chain recombines TRDV1 with TRDJ1; possibly TRDD3 for D (6 bases). The CDR3 sequence is 19 residues long. Looked up from germline, CDR1 is TSWWSYY and CDR2 is QGS. Trimming left V 2 bases short and J 9 bases short, with 31 bases between. CDR3 in amino acids: CALGEFSKRFRTGCKELIF. The CDR3 DNA reads TGTGCTCTTGGGGAATTCTCTAAAAGATTCCGTACTGGGTGTAAGGAACTCATCTTT.

This clone occurred many times. This may arise from a read error, as a much more abundant clone is one base away. Other DNA sequences in this sample translate to the same CDR3. The J gene is TRDJ1, the V gene TRDV1; 13 positions agree with TRDD3. Unmatched junction bases numbered 23, after V lost 2 bases and J lost 2 bases. This CDR3 is 23 amino acids long. Germline V gene lookup returns CDR1 TSWWSYY and CDR2 QGS. The CDR3 DNA sequence: TGTGCTCTTGGGGAAATTGGGCGAACTTCCTCTTCATACTGGGGGATACGGACCGATAAACTCATCTTT. It is translated as CALGEIGRTSSSYWGIRTDKLIF.